This entry lists 21 T cell receptor beta chains sequenced from one sample in a study of blood T cell repertoires in COVID-19. Method: immunoSEQ multiplex PCR; TCRdb's copy keeps in-frame clones and lacks some. The sample holds a few hundred thousand clones, about 86% seen once. Sequenced material: PBMCs or T cells enriched from blood (not recorded which). The receptors originated from a man aged 25 to 45 with acute COVID-19.

This clone was observed a few times. The CDR3 DNA sequence: TGTGCCAGCAGCGTAACCAGGGCTGGAAACACCATATATTTT. It codes for CASSVTRAGNTIYF. The chain links TRBV9 to TRBJ1-3; TRBD1 is a possible D gene (5 bases). Germline V gene sequence: CDR1 SGDLS, CDR2 YYNGEE. The CDR3 is 14 residues long. Trimming removed 1 base from V and 2 bases from J, with 7 bases in between.

The chain combines TRBV5-1 with TRBJ1-5, with D perhaps TRBD1 (6 bases). V lost 2 bases to trimming and J lost 0 bases, with 9 bases between them. Germline V gene data show CDR1 as SGHRS and CDR2 as YFSETQ. The CDR3 is made up of 15 amino acids. The DNA for the CDR3 is TGCGCCAGCAGCTTAGGGACAAATAGCAATCAGCCCCAGCATTTT. This translates into CASSLGTNSNQPQHF.

V gene TRBV11-2 combines with J gene TRBJ2-7; the match to TRBD1 covers 10 bases. Germline CDR1 is SGHAT and CDR2 is FQNNGV. J gave up 7 bases and V 5 bases, and 11 bases lay outside the gene matches. CDR3 length: 15 amino acids. The CDR3 DNA sequence: TGTGCCAGCAGCCTGGGGGGACAGGGGATAGGGGAGCAGTACGTC. It specifies CASSLGGQGIGEQYV.

This chain joins TRBV24-1 and TRBJ2-1, with TRBD1 matching over 8 bases. This CDR3 spans 21 amino acids. With V trimmed by 3 bases and J by 4 bases, 22 bases remained unmatched. The V gene's germline CDR1 is KGHDR and CDR2 SFDVKD. The chain's CDR3 is CATSDPLNRTGRGTNYNEQFF. In nucleotides, the CDR3 is TGTGCCACCAGTGATCCCCTAAATCGGACAGGGAGAGGGACAAATTACAATGAGCAGTTCTTC.

The CDR3 nucleotides are TGTGCCAGCAGACAGGGCCTATCCTACAATGAGCAGTTCTTC. Protein sequence: CASRQGLSYNEQFF. The V call is TRBV5-8, the J call TRBJ2-1, with D possibly matching TRBD1 (6 bases). The CDR3 has 14 amino acids. Trimming left V 5 bases short and J 1 base short, with 10 bases between. Germline CDR1 is SGHTS and CDR2 is YDEGEE.

The V and J genes are TRBV6-4 and TRBJ2-3; 7 bases map to TRBD1. CDR3 length equals 14 residues. CDR1 and CDR2 from the germline V gene are MRHNA and SNTAGT. V trimming: 6 bases; J trimming: 0 bases; junction bases outside the gene matches: 3. The CDR3 sequence: CASSRRGSTDTQYF. The CDR3 DNA reads as TGTGCCAGCAGCCGCAGGGGGAGCACAGATACGCAGTATTTT.

This clone came up once. At one of its ends the junction is not consistent with the germline gene, which may arise from a read error. The rearrangement uses TRBV27 and TRBJ2-1; no reliable D call. CDR3 size: 14 residues. Looked up from germline, CDR1 is MNHEY and CDR2 is SMNVEV (reference sequence). CDR3 sequence reads: CASRDASTLRQAIF. Here the CDR3 DNA reads TGTGCCAGCAGAGACGCCTCCACCCTTCGGCAAGCGATCTTC.

The rearrangement links TRBV28 to TRBJ2-1, with D possibly matching TRBD1 (5 bases). CDR3 length equals 16 residues. The germline CDR1 and CDR2 sequences are MDHEN and SYDVKM. Between the trimmed V and J ends, which lost 5 bases and 4 bases, there was a span of 18 bases. The chain's CDR3 is CASSLLTPQGYNEQFF. In DNA form, the CDR3 reads TGTGCCAGCAGTCTCCTTACCCCGCAGGGATACAATGAGCAGTTCTTC.

This clone was seen just once. The chain is built from TRBV6-5 and TRBJ1-1; a weak D match, TRBD1 (6 bases). Trimming removed 4 bases from V and 0 bases from J, with 12 bases in between. This CDR3 is built from 15 residues. CDR1 and CDR2 from the germline V gene are MNHEY and SVGAGI. The DNA for the CDR3 is TGTGCCAGCAGTTCAGACAGGTTCATGAACACTGAAGCTTTCTTT. It specifies CASSSDRFMNTEAFF.

The rearrangement uses TRBV19 and TRBJ1-1; D is possibly TRBD1 (5 bases). The CDR3 consists of 15 residues. The V gene's germline CDR1 is LNHDA and CDR2 SQIVND (reference sequence). V was clipped by 1 base and J by 1 base, with 10 bases between them. CDR3 region: CASSIGPGRNTEAFF. In DNA form, the CDR3 reads TGTGCCAGTAGTATAGGTCCAGGGCGGAACACTGAAGCTTTCTTT.

The rearrangement uses TRBV9 and TRBJ2-1; tentative D call: TRBD2 (5 bases). The ends were cut back, 6 bases at V and 9 bases at J, with 10 bases in the middle. Germline loops: CDR1 SGDLS, CDR2 YYNGEE. The CDR3 is 11 residues long. The CDR3 reads CASTTSGEQFF. In DNA, the CDR3 is TGTGCCAGCACTACTAGTGGTGAGCAGTTCTTC.

The V call is TRBV4-2, the J call TRBJ1-6, with D possibly being TRBD1 (5 bases). This CDR3 is 14 amino acids long. V dropped 4 bases and J dropped 5 bases, with 9 bases sitting between them. Germline CDR1 and CDR2: LGHNA and YNFKEQ. The CDR3 region has the DNA TGTGCCAGCAGCCCGGGGGTGAATAATTCACCCCTCCACTTT. Residues: CASSPGVNNSPLHF.

This clone appeared a single time. The chain couples TRBV9 to TRBJ1-6, with D tentatively TRBD1 (6 bases). The germline CDR1 and CDR2 sequences are SGDLS and YYNGEE. The CDR3 covers 16 residues. The ends were cut back, 0 bases at V and 10 bases at J, with 17 bases in the middle. CDR3 nucleotides: TGTGCCAGCAGCGTAGGGCTCAGGGGAACGGACTCACCCCTCCACTTT. It specifies CASSVGLRGTDSPLHF.

The chain uses TRBV5-1 and TRBJ2-1; 10 bases map to TRBD1. Germline-derived CDR1 and CDR2 are SGHRS and YFSETQ. The CDR3 consists of 17 residues. The junction had 13 bases not matched to a gene; V was cut back by 4 bases and J by 6 bases. The CDR3 protein is CASSPFLTGGAGNEQFF. In DNA, the CDR3 is TGCGCCAGCAGCCCCTTCCTGACAGGGGGCGCGGGCAATGAGCAGTTCTTC.

The V call is TRBV27, the J call TRBJ2-1; 7 bases match TRBD1. V shed 2 bases and J 8 bases; nucleotides not matched to a gene: 9. The CDR3 has 15 amino acids. Germline values: CDR1 MNHEY, CDR2 SMNVEV (reference sequence). DNA of the CDR3: TGTGCCAGCAGTTTACTCGGGACAGCGACCTATGAGCAGTTCTTC. It codes for CASSLLGTATYEQFF.

This sequence joins TRBV3-1 (or the pseudogene TRBV3-2) and TRBJ2-5; possibly TRBD2 for D (5 bases). CDR3 length: 17 residues. Germline lookup yields CDR1 LGHDT and CDR2 YNNKEL (reference sequence). Trimming took off 0 bases at V and 1 base at J, with 15 bases between the two ends. DNA of the CDR3: TGTGCCAGCAGCCAAGAGGAGACTGCGGGCTCCCAAGAGACCCAGTACTTC. Amino acids: CASSQEETAGSQETQYF.

This chain uses TRBV11-2 with TRBJ1-2; D not certain. V lost 5 bases, J lost 3 bases, and 7 bases lay in between. The CDR3 totals 12 residues. CDR1 and CDR2 from the germline V gene are SGHAT and FQNNGV. The CDR3 sequence: CASSPGDYGYTF. The CDR3 nucleotides are TGTGCCAGCAGCCCCGGGGACTATGGCTACACCTTC. Combining the CDR3 with reference TRBV11-2 and TRBJ1-2 gives the whole variable domain EAGVAQSPRYKIIEKRQSVAFWCNPISGHATLYWYQQILGQGPKLLIQFQNNGVVDDSQLPKDRFSAERLKGVDSTLKIQPAKLEDSAVYLCASSPGDYGYTFGSGTRLTVV.

V gene TRBV19 combines with J gene TRBJ1-1; 9 bases align to TRBD1. This CDR3 is built from 15 residues. The germline V gene has CDR1 LNHDA and CDR2 SQIVND (reference sequence). Losses at the gene ends were 5 bases for V and 4 bases for J; bases not matched to a gene: 8. The CDR3 DNA follows: TGTGCCAGTAGTTCTCGGACAGGGGCGAGCACTGAAGCTTTCTTT. It encodes CASSSRTGASTEAFF. Using reference TRBV19 and TRBJ1-1 for the parts outside the CDR3, the full variable domain is DGGITQSPKYLFRKEGQNVTLSCEQNLNHDAMYWYRQDPGQGLRLIYYSQIVNDFQKGDIAEGYSVSREKKESFPLTVTSAQKNPTAFYLCASSSRTGASTEAFFGQGTRLTVV.

This clone was recorded a few times. The J gene is TRBJ1-5, the V gene TRBV28; D is possibly TRBD1 (5 bases). The CDR3 sequence is 14 residues long. The germline gives CDR1 MDHEN, CDR2 SYDVKM. V lost 4 bases, J lost 7 bases, and 14 bases lay in between. CDR3 loop: CASSYILGRQPQHF. CDR3 DNA sequence: TGTGCCAGCAGTTATATTTTGGGGCGCCAGCCCCAGCATTTT.

The chain carries TRBV19 and TRBJ2-1, with 7 bases that match TRBD1. The V gene's germline CDR1 is LNHDA and CDR2 SQIVND (reference sequence). The CDR3 is 15 residues long. The V segment lost 6 bases and the J segment 4 bases; nucleotides outside the gene matches: 9. The CDR3: CASSYDRASYNEQFF. CDR3 bases: TGTGCCAGTAGCTATGACAGGGCTAGTTACAATGAGCAGTTCTTC. The variable domain in full, completed from reference TRBV19 and TRBJ2-1, reads DGGITQSPKYLFRKEGQNVTLSCEQNLNHDAMYWYRQDPGQGLRLIYYSQIVNDFQKGDIAEGYSVSREKKESFPLTVTSAQKNPTAFYLCASSYDRASYNEQFFGPGTRLTVL.

The chain recombines TRBV9 with TRBJ1-1; a weak D match, TRBD1 (6 bases). Trimming took off 0 bases at V and 5 bases at J, with 11 bases between the two ends. Germline V gene data show CDR1 as SGDLS and CDR2 as YYNGEE. The CDR3 covers 14 residues. The CDR3 protein is CASSVDGGGTEAFF. The CDR3 nucleotides read TGTGCCAGCAGCGTAGATGGGGGCGGGACTGAAGCTTTCTTT.